The rows below give T cell receptor beta chains drawn from one sample of a study of shared clonotypes between healthy human individuals. Assay: immunoSEQ multiplex PCR; the TCRdb copy retains only in-frame clones and omits some. Of some 2.1 million clones in the sample, 93% were seen once. Sequencing input: naive CD8+ T cells from PBMCs. These TCRs come from a man aged 18-30 years in good health. Some clones in this sample may be carry-over from other donors' samples. Each CDR3 is given with its conserved first and last residue. D genes are given only for firm matches. Only part of the rows carry a size: once, few, many, or a class if the clone is expanded.

TRBJ2-7 | - | - | TRBV4-1 | CASSLIEGVGREEQYF | TGCGCCAGCAGCCTAATCGAGGGGGTAGGACGGGAGGAGCAGTACTTC
TRBJ2-7 | - | TRBD1 | TRBV27 | CASSFGDRAYEQYF | TGTGCCAGCAGTTTTGGGGACAGGGCCTACGAGCAGTACTTC
TRBJ2-2 | - | - | TRBV7-9 | CASSLLKVKGTGELFF | TGTGCCAGCAGCTTATTGAAAGTGAAGGGGACCGGGGAGCTGTTTTTT
TRBJ2-1 | - | TRBD2 | TRBV6-5 | CASSLTSGRAGEQFF | TGTGCCAGCAGCCTAACTAGCGGGAGGGCCGGAGAGCAGTTCTTC
TRBJ1-1 | - | - | TRBV7-9 | CASTGASGGKNTEAFF | TGTGCCAGCACCGGGGCAAGTGGCGGGAAAAACACTGAAGCTTTCTTT
TRBJ2-5 | - | TRBD1 | TRBV11-1 | CASSLEGQTQETQYF | TGTGCCAGCAGCTTAGAGGGACAGACCCAAGAGACCCAGTACTTC
TRBJ1-1 | - | - | TRBV6-1 | CASRPGTSFREAFF | TGTGCCAGCAGGCCGGGGACAAGCTTTCGCGAAGCTTTCTTT
TRBJ2-1 | once | - | TRBV4-2 | CASSQLAGGYNEQFF | TGTGCCAGCAGCCAACTCGCCGGCGGATACAATGAGCAGTTCTTC
TRBJ1-5 | few | - | TRBV14 | CASRGRNGNQPQHF | TGTGCCAGCAGGGGGAGAAACGGGAATCAGCCCCAGCATTTT
TRBJ2-5 | - | - | TRBV28 | CASSSTGWGETQYF | TGTGCCAGCAGTTCTACAGGGTGGGGAGAGACCCAGTACTTC
TRBJ2-7 | - | TRBD2 | TRBV28 | CASSFGLAGEDEQYF | TGTGCCAGCAGTTTTGGTCTAGCGGGAGAAGACGAGCAGTACTTC
TRBJ2-2 | - | - | TRBV29-1 | CSVRPGTRPGELFF | TGCAGCGTACGACCGGGAACACGACCCGGGGAGCTGTTTTTT
TRBJ2-1 | - | - | TRBV29-1 | CSALDNEQFF | TGCAGCGCCCTTGACAATGAGCAGTTCTTC
TRBJ1-5 | - | - | TRBV5-1 | CTNQPQHF | TGCACTAATCAGCCCCAGCATTTT
TRBJ1-3 | - | - | TRBV28 | CASSFPITGTRTAGNTIYF | TGTGCCAGCAGTTTCCCTATTACAGGGACCCGAACGGCTGGAAACACCATATATTTT
TRBJ2-7 | - | - | TRBV7-3 | CASSLTGAGTYEQYF | TGTGCCAGCAGCTTAACAGGGGCCGGAACCTACGAGCAGTACTTC
TRBJ1-5 | - | - | TRBV7-6 | CASSLIGGSNQPQHF | TGTGCCAGCAGCTTAATAGGCGGTAGCAATCAGCCCCAGCATTTT
TRBJ2-7 | - | TRBD2 | TRBV7-9 | CASSRSGRALEQYF | TGTGCCAGCAGCCGCAGCGGGAGGGCCCTCGAGCAGTACTTC
TRBJ1-5 | - | TRBD1 | TRBV2 | CASGSGQWNQPQHF | TGTGCCAGCGGATCGGGACAGTGGAATCAGCCCCAGCATTTT
TRBJ2-2 | - | - | TRBV5-1 | CASSFTRVGTTATGELFF | TGCGCCAGCAGCTTCACCCGCGTGGGGACGACAGCGACCGGGGAGCTGTTTTTT
TRBJ2-2 | - | TRBD2 | TRBV9 | CASSTSGWTGELFF | TGTGCCAGCAGCACTAGCGGATGGACCGGGGAGCTGTTTTTT
TRBJ2-7 | - | TRBD1 | TRBV4-3 | CASSTDLGQGNEQYF | TGCGCCAGCAGCACAGACCTGGGACAGGGGAACGAGCAGTACTTC
TRBJ2-3 | - | TRBD1 | TRBV28 | CASSLRQGPDTQYF | TGTGCCAGCAGCCTGAGACAGGGTCCAGATACGCAGTATTTT
TRBJ2-1 | - | - | TRBV5-1 | CASSLSAHHPLNEQFF | TGCGCCAGCAGCTTGAGCGCCCACCACCCCCTCAATGAGCAGTTCTTC
TRBJ2-1 | - | TRBD2 | TRBV7-2 | CASSLALSGRAFGNEQFF | TGTGCCAGCAGCTTAGCGCTTAGCGGGAGGGCCTTTGGAAATGAGCAGTTCTTC
TRBJ2-3 | - | - | TRBV4-2 | CASSQWSSAQYF | TGTGCCAGCAGCCAATGGAGTTCTGCGCAGTATTTT
TRBJ2-7 | - | - | TRBV4-1 | CASSPRTSSYEQYF | TGCGCCAGCAGCCCCCGGACAAGCTCCTACGAGCAGTACTTC
TRBJ2-3 | - | TRBD1 | TRBV7-8 | CASSQDRGRADTQYF | TGTGCCAGCAGCCAAGACAGGGGGCGGGCAGATACGCAGTATTTT
TRBJ2-4 | - | - | TRBV27 | CASSLVPTRAGIQYF | TGTGCCAGCAGCTTAGTCCCTACTAGGGCAGGCATTCAGTACTTC
TRBJ1-1 | - | - | TRBV23-1 | CASSRGVRSTEAFF | TGCGCCAGCAGTCGGGGGGTAAGGTCTACTGAAGCTTTCTTT
TRBJ1-5 | once | TRBD1 | TRBV7-9 | CASSLADRDRNQPQHF | TGTGCCAGCAGCTTGGCAGACAGGGATCGCAATCAGCCCCAGCATTTT
TRBJ2-1 | - | - | TRBV10-3 | CAISETRMQFF | TGTGCCATCAGTGAGACTAGGATGCAGTTCTTC
TRBJ1-5 | - | - | TRBV7-9 | CASSLGGQGIQPQHF | TGTGCCAGCAGCTTAGGAGGCCAGGGAATTCAGCCCCAGCATTTT
TRBJ2-2 | - | TRBD2 | TRBV15 | CATSSPLGLAGAGGGELFF | TGTGCCACCAGCAGCCCCTTGGGACTAGCGGGAGCGGGCGGCGGGGAGCTGTTTTTT
TRBJ2-7 | - | - | TRBV19 | CASSMSGSLYEQYF | TGTGCCAGTAGTATGTCAGGATCCCTCTACGAGCAGTACTTC
TRBJ2-7 | - | TRBD2 | TRBV6-1 | CAIWTRTYEQYF | TGTGCCATCTGGACTAGGACCTACGAGCAGTACTTC
TRBJ2-5 | - | TRBD2 | TRBV19 | CASRRIGTSGPEETQYF | TGTGCCAGTAGAAGGATAGGGACTAGCGGCCCAGAGGAGACCCAGTACTTC
TRBJ2-7 | - | TRBD1 | TRBV15 | CATSRRTGGSYEQYF | TGTGCCACCAGTCGGAGGACAGGGGGTTCCTACGAGCAGTACTTC
TRBJ1-1 | - | - | TRBV27 | CASSLKGVGGFTEAFF | TGTGCCAGCAGTTTAAAGGGGGTGGGGGGATTCACTGAAGCTTTCTTT
TRBJ1-1 | - | TRBD1 | TRBV7-2 | CASSLAGTGTEAFF | TGTGCCAGCAGCTTAGCCGGGACAGGCACTGAAGCTTTCTTT
TRBJ2-2 | - | - | TRBV5-6 | CASSLAGTPGELFF | TGTGCCAGCAGCTTGGCAGGGACTCCCGGGGAGCTGTTTTTT
TRBJ1-1 | - | - | TRBV6-5 | CASRPSYRVATEAFF | TGTGCCAGCCGACCGAGTTACAGGGTAGCCACTGAAGCTTTCTTT
TRBJ1-3 | - | - | TRBV5-4 | CASSLSSNLNTIYF | TGTGCCAGCAGCTTGTCCTCGAACTTAAACACCATATATTTT
TRBJ2-7 | - | TRBD1 | TRBV4-1 | CASRQTGFYEQYF | TGCGCCAGCAGGCAGACAGGGTTCTACGAGCAGTACTTC
TRBJ1-3 | once | - | TRBV2 | CASKDGYSGNTIYF | TGTGCCAGCAAAGACGGTTACTCTGGAAACACCATATATTTT
TRBJ2-2 | - | - | TRBV5-6 | CASSLFDLFQNTGELFF | TGTGCCAGCAGCTTGTTCGACCTCTTCCAGAACACCGGGGAGCTGTTTTTT
TRBJ1-1 | - | - | TRBV6-5 | CASSTPGSMNTEAFF | TGTGCCAGCAGTACCCCGGGGAGTATGAACACTGAAGCTTTCTTT
TRBJ2-7 | once | - | TRBV10-2 | CASTGSFSYEQYF | TGCGCCAGCACAGGGTCCTTCTCCTACGAGCAGTACTTC
TRBJ2-7 | - | - | TRBV4-3 | CASSQASGSYEQYF | TGCGCCAGCAGCCAAGCATCGGGCAGCTACGAGCAGTACTTC
TRBJ1-4 | few | - | TRBV4-1 | CASSQHTPTNEKLFF | TGCGCCAGCAGCCAACACACCCCAACTAATGAAAAACTGTTTTTT
TRBJ2-2 | - | - | TRBV25-1 | CASSWGSDTGELFF | TGTGCCAGCAGTTGGGGCAGCGACACCGGGGAGCTGTTTTTT
TRBJ2-5 | - | - | TRBV15 | CATSSRGQETQYF | TGTGCCACCAGCAGTAGGGGGCAAGAGACCCAGTACTTC
TRBJ2-3 | - | TRBD2 | TRBV7-6 | CASSLEWSSGTPTPSTDTQYF | TGTGCCAGCAGCTTAGAATGGTCTAGCGGGACCCCTACGCCTAGCACAGATACGCAGTATTTT
TRBJ2-1 | - | - | TRBV19 | CATSSWKGLNEQFF | TGTGCCACAAGCTCCTGGAAGGGGCTCAATGAGCAGTTCTTC
TRBJ2-3 | - | TRBD2 | TRBV27 | CATRTSGSFSQDTQYF | TGTGCCACCAGGACTAGCGGGAGCTTTTCCCAAGATACGCAGTATTTT